This T cell receptor (beta chain) was captured by sequencing in a study of blood T cells in healthy people across ages. A remark on this clonotype: The antigen remains undetermined.

For the second PCR, which ran for roughly 7 to 11 cycles, a sample-barcoded 5' primer and a J-beta primer mix were used. Each sample yielded at least 3 million CDR3-containing paired-end reads. TCRdb independently ran MiXCR on the 5' RACE reads; one entry per CDR3 protein. The data contain about 1.4 million distinct CDR3 sequences, around 59% of them singletons. V lost 6 bases and J lost 5, with 21 bases in between. The CDR3 runs 16 residues. Each sample used at least 6 million PBMCs. Notes on the study in general: Without sorted subsets, naive and antigen-experienced compartments could not be conclusively compared. Samples with more naive T cells showed higher observed beta diversity.

This receptor was obtained from a man between 18 and 29 years old in good health. The chain links TRBV12-3 or TRBV12-4 to TRBJ2-3, with D perhaps matching TRBD2 (7 bases). Sample: blood. CDR3 in amino acids: CASRLGRGAIRDTQYF. CDR3 coding DNA: TGTGCCAGCAGGCTGGGGAGGGGGGCTATCAGAGATACGCAGTATTTT.